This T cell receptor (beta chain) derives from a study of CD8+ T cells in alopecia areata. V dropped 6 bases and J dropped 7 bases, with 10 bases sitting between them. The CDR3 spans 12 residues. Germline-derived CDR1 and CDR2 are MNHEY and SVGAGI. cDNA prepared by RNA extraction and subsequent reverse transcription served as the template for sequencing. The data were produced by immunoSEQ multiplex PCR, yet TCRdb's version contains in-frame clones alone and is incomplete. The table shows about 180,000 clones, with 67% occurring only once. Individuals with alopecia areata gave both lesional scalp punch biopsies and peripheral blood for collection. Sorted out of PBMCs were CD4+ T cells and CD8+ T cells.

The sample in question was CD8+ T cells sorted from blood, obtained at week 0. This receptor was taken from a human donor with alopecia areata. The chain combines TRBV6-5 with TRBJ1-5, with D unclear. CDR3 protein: CASRQSAQPQHF. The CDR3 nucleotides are TGTGCCAGCAGACAGAGCGCGCAGCCCCAGCATTTT.